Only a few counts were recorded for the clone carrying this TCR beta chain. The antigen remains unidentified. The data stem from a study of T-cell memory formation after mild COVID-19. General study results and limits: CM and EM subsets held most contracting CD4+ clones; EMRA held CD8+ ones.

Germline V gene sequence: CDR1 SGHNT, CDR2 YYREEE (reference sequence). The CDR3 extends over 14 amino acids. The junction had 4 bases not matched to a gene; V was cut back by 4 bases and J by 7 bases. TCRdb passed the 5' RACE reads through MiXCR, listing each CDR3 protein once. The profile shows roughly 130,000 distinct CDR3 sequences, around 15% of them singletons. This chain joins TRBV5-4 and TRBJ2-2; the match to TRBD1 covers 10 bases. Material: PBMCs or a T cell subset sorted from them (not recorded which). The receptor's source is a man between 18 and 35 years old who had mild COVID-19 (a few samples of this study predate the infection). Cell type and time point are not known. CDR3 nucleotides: TGTGCCAGCAGCGACAGGGGGCGAATCGGGGAGCTGTTTTTT. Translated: CASSDRGRIGELFF.